A single T cell receptor beta chain is shown here with its context. What it recognizes is unknown. V lost 7 bases and J lost 9; bases outside the gene matches: 6. The CDR3 extends over 12 amino acids. Looked up from germline, CDR1 is SGHTA and CDR2 is FQGNSA. The data originate from a study of yellow fever vaccine responses in identical twins. Study outcomes and limitations: On the reported evidence, twins' vaccine T cell responses seemed partly convergent and partly personalized.

MiXCR, applied by TCRdb to the RT-PCR reads, yields one record per CDR3 protein. Among about a thousand distinct CDR3 sequences listed, 70% to 85% were seen once. The sequences come from T cells from blood (PBMCs), unsorted or a sorted subset (not recorded which), collected before or after yellow fever vaccination (not recorded which). The sequence derives from a female donor who received the yellow fever vaccine. The gene calls are TRBV7-2 and TRBJ2-1, with TRBD2 matching 7 bases. As DNA, the CDR3 is TGTGCCAGCACCCAGACTAGCCGTGAGCAGTTCTTC. Protein sequence: CASTQTSREQFF. Complete variable domain (other parts from reference TRBV7-2 and TRBJ2-1): GAGVSQSPSNKVTEKGKDVELRCDPISGHTALYWYRQSLGQGLEFLIYFQGNSAPDKSGLPSDRFSAERTGGSVSTLTIQRTQQEDSAVYLCASTQTSREQFFGPGTRLTVL.